Listed below are T cell receptor beta chains from one sample, sequenced in a study of shared clonotypes between healthy human individuals. Profiled with immunoSEQ multiplex PCR; TCRdb holds only in-frame clones, not every one. Altogether about 2 million clones are present, over 85% being singletons, with the ten largest covering approximately 1.2%. Sequencing input: naive CD8+ T cells sorted from blood. These receptors all come from a young man in good health. Both conserved end residues are part of each CDR3. Each record gives: D gene, V gene, CDR3 protein. D genes are given only for firm matches.

D: -
V: TRBV4-3
CDR3: CASSQEVSRGEYEQYF

D: -
V: TRBV5-6
CDR3: CASTPLAGANVLTF

D: TRBD2
V: TRBV10-2
CDR3: CASSEELTALRGGWETQYF

D: -
V: TRBV27
CDR3: CASSSGEVRTEAFF

D: TRBD2
V: TRBV6-6
CDR3: CASSYRAGEYEQYF

D: -
V: TRBV19
CDR3: CASRGRGTDTQYF

D: TRBD2
V: TRBV4-1
CDR3: CASAGLAGGETQYF

D: -
V: TRBV18
CDR3: CASSPGGLSYNEQFF

D: TRBD1
V: TRBV7-9
CDR3: CASSLGGTGGSETQYF

D: TRBD2
V: TRBV4-1
CDR3: CASSLGLAGGYEQYF

D: -
V: TRBV6-5
CDR3: CASSNAHSNTEAFF

D: -
V: TRBV10-2
CDR3: CASSVKRDYNEQFF

D: TRBD2
V: TRBV27
CDR3: CASSFGTSYEQYF

D: -
V: TRBV9
CDR3: CASSVGRDYLGEQFF

D: -
V: TRBV21-1
CDR3: CASSTGDIYEQYF

D: TRBD2
V: TRBV6-1
CDR3: CASSPREGLINEQFF

D: -
V: TRBV27
CDR3: CASSLTGYDYGYTF

D: TRBD2
V: TRBV7-8
CDR3: CASSPGLAGNTDTQYF

D: -
V: TRBV7-9
CDR3: CASSLGAEGEEKLFF

D: -
V: TRBV9
CDR3: CASSPVTTSQETQYF

D: -
V: TRBV13
CDR3: CASSISGSSYNEQFF

D: -
V: TRBV9
CDR3: CASSVDRDTQYF

D: -
V: TRBV2
CDR3: CASREINAGFPLSGANVLTF

D: -
V: TRBV27
CDR3: CASSFLSVTGMADTQYF

D: -
V: TRBV4-1
CDR3: CASSQEEGNEQFF

D: TRBD2
V: TRBV4-2
CDR3: CASSQLAGGPDTQYF